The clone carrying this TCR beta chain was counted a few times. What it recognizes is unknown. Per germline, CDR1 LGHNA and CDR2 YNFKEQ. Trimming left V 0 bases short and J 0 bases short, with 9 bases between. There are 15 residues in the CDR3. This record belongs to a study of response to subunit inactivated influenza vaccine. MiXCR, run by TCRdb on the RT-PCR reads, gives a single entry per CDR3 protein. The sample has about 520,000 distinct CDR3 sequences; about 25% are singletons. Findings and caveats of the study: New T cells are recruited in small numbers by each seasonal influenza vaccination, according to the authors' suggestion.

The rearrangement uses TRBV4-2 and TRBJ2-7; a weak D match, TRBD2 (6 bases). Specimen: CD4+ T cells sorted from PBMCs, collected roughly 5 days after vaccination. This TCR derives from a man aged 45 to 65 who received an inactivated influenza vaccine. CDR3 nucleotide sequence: TGTGCCAGCAGCCAAGATGCGGGGAGCTCCTACGAGCAGTACTTC. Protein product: CASSQDAGSSYEQYF.